These T cell receptor beta chains were read from a single sample in a study of T-cell reconstitution after alpha-beta-depleted transplantation in children. MiXCR was run by TCRdb on the PCR reads, yielding one entry per CDR3 protein. The sample includes hundreds of thousands of distinct CDR3 sequences, 13% seen only once; the top ten take 0.65% to 0.9%. The material was PBMCs, obtained before TCRalphabeta/CD19-depleted stem cell transplant. These receptors all come from a girl aged 2 to 9 with congenital amegakaryocytic thrombocytopenia, due to receive a stem cell transplant. The CDR3 runs from the conserved cysteine through the conserved F or W. Each record gives: J gene, D gene, V gene, clone size, CDR3 protein, CDR3 DNA. D genes are given only for firm matches. Only some rows state a clone size, as once, few, many or a class for expanded clones.

TRBJ1-1,.,TRBV2,.,CATRMGGVSTEAFF,TGTGCCACTCGGATGGGTGGGGTATCCACTGAAGCTTTCTTT
TRBJ2-3,.,TRBV7-3,.,CASSSLNGPRDTQYF,TGTGCCAGCAGCTCCCTGAATGGACCGAGGGATACGCAGTATTTT
TRBJ2-4,.,TRBV27,few,CASSRAVQGTKNIQYF,TGTGCCAGCAGCCGAGCCGTGCAGGGGACCAAAAACATTCAGTACTTC
TRBJ2-6,TRBD1,TRBV4-1,few,CASSQLNRGYSGANVLTF,TGCGCCAGCAGCCAACTAAACAGGGGGTATTCTGGGGCCAACGTCCTGACTTTC
TRBJ1-1,.,TRBV5-1,many,CASSPQGLNTEAFF,TGCGCCAGCAGCCCACAGGGACTGAACACTGAAGCTTTCTTT
TRBJ2-7,.,TRBV27,.,CASSILPTLGTSSYEQYF,TGTGCCAGCAGTATCCTCCCCACGCTGGGGACAAGCTCCTACGAGCAGTACTTC
TRBJ2-1,TRBD2,TRBV7-9,.,CASSRLAGVINEQFF,TGTGCCAGCTCGCGACTAGCGGGAGTTATTAATGAGCAGTTCTTC
TRBJ2-4,TRBD2,TRBV7-9,few,CASSLDPMGLANIQYF,TGTGCCAGCAGCTTAGATCCCATGGGACTAGCTAACATTCAGTACTTC
TRBJ1-3,.,TRBV7-9,many,CASRRAGNTIYF,TGTGCCAGCAGGAGAGCTGGAAACACCATATATTTT
TRBJ2-2,TRBD2,TRBV29-1,few,CSVGAGGPMVGELFF,TGCAGCGTTGGGGCGGGAGGGCCAATGGTCGGGGAGCTGTTTTTT
TRBJ2-1,TRBD2,TRBV27,few,CASRGTTDYNEQFF,TGTGCCAGCAGGGGGACTACGGACTACAATGAGCAGTTCTTC
TRBJ2-7,TRBD1,TRBV7-6,many,CASSFLGQVGDEQYF,TGTGCCAGCAGCTTTCTGGGACAGGTTGGGGACGAGCAGTACTTC
TRBJ1-2,.,TRBV11-2,many,CASSPTRRRNYGYTF,TGTGCCAGCAGCCCGACCCGGCGACGAAACTATGGCTACACCTTC
TRBJ2-2,.,TRBV12-3/TRBV12-4,few,CASSSVAPGELFF,TGTGCCAGCAGCTCAGTAGCTCCCGGGGAGCTGTTTTTT
TRBJ2-1,.,TRBV20-1,many,CSAREVLGSSYNEQFF,TGCAGTGCTAGAGAAGTTCTGGGAAGCTCCTACAATGAGCAGTTCTTC
TRBJ1-1,.,TRBV27,.,CASSPQRTNTEAFF,TGTGCCAGCAGTCCCCAGAGGACGAACACTGAAGCTTTCTTT
TRBJ2-1,TRBD2,TRBV6-5,many,CASSYLGLDSYNEQFF,TGTGCCAGCAGTTACCTGGGACTAGATTCCTACAATGAGCAGTTCTTC
TRBJ2-1,TRBD2,TRBV5-1,many,CASSGTTSGYNEQFF,TGCGCCAGCAGCGGAACGACTAGCGGATACAATGAGCAGTTCTTC
TRBJ2-1,.,TRBV20-1,many,CSARERPGSENEQFF,TGCAGTGCTAGAGAGAGACCGGGTTCCGAAAATGAGCAGTTCTTC
TRBJ1-2,TRBD1,TRBV6-5,.,CASSYHRDRGGYTF,TGTGCCAGCAGTTACCACAGGGACAGGGGCGGCTACACCTTC
TRBJ2-7,.,TRBV5-1,many,CASRPLRDRVYEQYF,TGCGCCAGCCGACCTCTCCGGGACCGCGTCTACGAGCAGTACTTC
TRBJ2-3,TRBD2,TRBV5-6,many,CASSLTSGTQYF,TGTGCCAGCAGCCTGACTAGCGGTACGCAGTATTTT
TRBJ2-7,.,TRBV7-6,few,CASSLGVFRDKSYEQYF,TGTGCCAGCAGCTTAGGGGTATTCCGGGACAAGAGCTACGAGCAGTACTTC
TRBJ2-7,.,TRBV6-5,few,CASSYGLLPGEYEQYF,TGTGCCAGCAGTTACGGTTTATTGCCAGGGGAATACGAGCAGTACTTC
TRBJ1-2,.,TRBV5-1,.,CASSLEKGPYGYTF,TGCGCCAGCAGCTTGGAAAAAGGGCCCTATGGCTACACCTTC
TRBJ2-3,.,TRBV13,many,CASSYVGGTITDTQYF,TGTGCCAGCAGCTACGTTGGGGGCACGATCACAGATACGCAGTATTTT
TRBJ2-1,TRBD2,TRBV4-1,many,CASSQSGLAGREQFF,TGCGCCAGCAGCCAATCAGGACTAGCGGGCAGGGAGCAGTTCTTC
TRBJ2-5,.,TRBV12-3/TRBV12-4,many,CASTPSGGIQETQYF,TGTGCCAGCACTCCGAGCGGAGGCATCCAAGAGACCCAGTACTTC
TRBJ2-3,TRBD2,TRBV5-1,.,CASGQLAGSTDTQYF,TGCGCCAGCGGACAACTAGCGGGAAGCACAGATACGCAGTATTTT
TRBJ2-3,TRBD2,TRBV20-1,many,CSATFGLAGGTDTQYF,TGCAGTGCTACCTTTGGACTAGCGGGGGGCACAGATACGCAGTATTTT
TRBJ1-2,.,TRBV28,many,CASSSGTNNYGYTF,TGTGCCAGCAGCTCCGGGACAAATAACTATGGCTACACCTTC
TRBJ1-2,TRBD1,TRBV7-9,.,CASTGQENYGYTF,TGTGCCAGCACCGGACAGGAGAACTATGGCTACACCTTC
TRBJ1-5,.,TRBV12-3/TRBV12-4,many,CASSFDNNQPQHF,TGTGCCAGCAGTTTTGACAACAATCAGCCCCAGCATTTT
TRBJ2-1,TRBD1,TRBV11-3,once,CASGSGGEGEQFF,TGTGCCAGCGGATCAGGGGGTGAGGGGGAGCAGTTCTTC
TRBJ2-7,.,TRBV20-1,many,CSASNLHSYEQYF,TGCAGTGCTAGTAATCTCCACTCCTACGAGCAGTACTTC
TRBJ2-3,.,TRBV7-2,many,CASSLRRDRFSTDTQYF,TGTGCCAGCAGCTTAAGGCGAGACAGGTTCAGCACAGATACGCAGTATTTT
TRBJ2-1,.,TRBV20-1,many,CSASGNSYNEQFF,TGCAGTGCTAGCGGAAACTCCTACAATGAGCAGTTCTTC
TRBJ2-5,TRBD2,TRBV5-1,once,CASSLLGLAGAWETQYF,TGCGCCAGCAGCTTGCTAGGACTAGCGGGAGCTTGGGAGACCCAGTACTTC
TRBJ1-1,TRBD1,TRBV12-3/TRBV12-4,many,CASSFGFQGDTEAFF,TGTGCCAGCAGTTTTGGGTTCCAGGGGGACACTGAAGCTTTCTTT
TRBJ2-7,.,TRBV20-1,many,CSAARENEQYF,TGCAGTGCCGCTCGAGAAAACGAGCAGTACTTC
TRBJ2-1,TRBD2,TRBV10-3,many,CACRGAGGPYNEQFF,TGTGCCTGCCGGGGAGCGGGAGGTCCCTACAATGAGCAGTTCTTC
TRBJ2-1,TRBD2,TRBV27,many,CASSPSPGGNEQFF,TGTGCCAGCAGTCCCAGTCCGGGAGGGAATGAGCAGTTCTTC